This TCR beta chain comes out of a study of cytomegalovirus exposure and HLA in healthy donors. Study-level findings and limits: A missense DCLRE1C variant was associated with V- and J-gene trimming of TCR beta chains in a later analysis, and an independent cohort replicated the association. Cytomegalovirus-associated status was assigned to approximately 160 TCR beta chains.

PCR involved 60 Vbeta and 13 Jbeta primers. Repertoires were generated with immunoSEQ multiplex PCR, while TCRdb's copy carries only in-frame clones and drops some. In the table there are around 110,000 clones, roughly four fifths of which are singletons. Losses at the gene ends were 3 bases for V and 3 bases for J; bases not matched to a gene: 12. CDR1 GTSNPN and CDR2 SVGIG come from the germline V gene (reference sequence). This CDR3 spans 17 amino acids. Of note for this clone: What it binds is not known.

Specimen: PBMCs. The sequence came from a woman under 30 in good health and CMV-seronegative. The rearrangement joins TRBV30 to TRBJ1-3, with 9 bases lining up with TRBD1. The chain's CDR3 is CAWSKGTGGAYGNTIYF. Written as DNA, the CDR3 is TGTGCCTGGAGCAAGGGCACAGGGGGCGCGTATGGAAACACCATATATTTT.